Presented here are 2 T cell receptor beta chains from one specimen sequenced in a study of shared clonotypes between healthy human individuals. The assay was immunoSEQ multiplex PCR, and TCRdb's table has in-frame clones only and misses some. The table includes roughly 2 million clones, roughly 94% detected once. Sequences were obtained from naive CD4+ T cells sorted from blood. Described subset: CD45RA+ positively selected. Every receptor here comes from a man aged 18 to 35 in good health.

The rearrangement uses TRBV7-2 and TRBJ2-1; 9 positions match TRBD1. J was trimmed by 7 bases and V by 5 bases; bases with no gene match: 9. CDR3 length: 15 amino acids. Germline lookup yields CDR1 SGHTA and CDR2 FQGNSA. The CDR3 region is CASSPPGTGRNEQFF. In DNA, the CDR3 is TGTGCCAGCAGCCCTCCCGGGACAGGGAGAAATGAGCAGTTCTTC.

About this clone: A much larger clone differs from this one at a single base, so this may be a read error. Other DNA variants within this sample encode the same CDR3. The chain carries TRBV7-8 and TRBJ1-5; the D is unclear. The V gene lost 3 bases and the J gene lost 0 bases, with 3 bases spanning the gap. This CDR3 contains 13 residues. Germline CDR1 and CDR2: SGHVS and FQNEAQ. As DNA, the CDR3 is TGTGCCAGCAGCTTCGATAGCAATCAGCCCCAGCATTTT. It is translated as CASSFDSNQPQHF.